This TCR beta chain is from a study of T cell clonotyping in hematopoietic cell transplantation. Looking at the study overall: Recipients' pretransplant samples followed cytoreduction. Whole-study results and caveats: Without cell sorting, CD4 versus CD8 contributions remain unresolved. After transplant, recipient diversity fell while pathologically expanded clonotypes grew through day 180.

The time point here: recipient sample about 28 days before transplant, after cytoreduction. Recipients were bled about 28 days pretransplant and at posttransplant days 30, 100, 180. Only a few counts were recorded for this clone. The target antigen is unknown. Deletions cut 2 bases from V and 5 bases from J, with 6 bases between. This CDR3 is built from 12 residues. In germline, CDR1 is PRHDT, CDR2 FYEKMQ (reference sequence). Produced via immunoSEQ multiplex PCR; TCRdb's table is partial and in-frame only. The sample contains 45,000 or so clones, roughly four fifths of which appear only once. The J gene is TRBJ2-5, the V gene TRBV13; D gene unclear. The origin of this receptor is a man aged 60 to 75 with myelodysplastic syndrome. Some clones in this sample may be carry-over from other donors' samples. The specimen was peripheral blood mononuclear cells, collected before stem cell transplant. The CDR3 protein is CASSLYSETQYF. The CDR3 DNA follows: TGTGCCAGCAGCTTATATTCCGAGACCCAGTACTTC.